This T cell receptor beta chain emerged from a study of T-cell memory formation after mild COVID-19. Study outcomes and limitations: Pre-infection memory already had some responding clones, implying cross-reactive memory joined. CD4+ contracting clones were found mainly in CM and EM, and CD8+ ones in EMRA. While clones contracting from day 15 to 85 were balanced between CD4 and CD8, later expanders leaned CD4+.

The germline V and J ends were trimmed by 2 bases and 0 bases, with 14 bases remaining between them. The CDR3 runs to 16 residues. Germline V gene data show CDR1 as LGHDT and CDR2 as YNNKEL (reference sequence). In the case of this clonotype: What it binds is not known.

In TCRdb, the 5' RACE reads were re-called with MiXCR into one record per CDR3 protein. Counted here are some 350,000 distinct CDR3 sequences, less than 20% occurring once; the ten biggest clones make up 20% to 25%. Material for sequencing was PBMCs or a T cell subset sorted from them (not recorded which). The TCR comes from a man aged 18 to 35 who had mild COVID-19 (a few samples of this study predate the infection). Cell type and time point are not known. The chain is built from TRBV3-1 and TRBJ2-7, with D possibly being TRBD1 (5 bases). The CDR3 is CASSQLWGSISYEQYF. The DNA for the CDR3 is TGTGCCAGCAGCCAACTATGGGGCAGCATCTCCTACGAGCAGTACTTC.